One sample yielded the 30 T cell receptor beta chains listed below, sequenced in a study of T cell responses to AZD1222 COVID-19 vaccine. The assay was immunoSEQ multiplex PCR, and TCRdb's table has in-frame clones only and misses some. Of about 120,000 clones in the sample, about 90% were seen once. Sequencing used peripheral blood, obtained on day 0 of AZD1222 vaccination. These receptors all stem from an adult in good health.

This clone was recorded at least ten times. V gene TRBV4-1 combines with J gene TRBJ2-7, with TRBD1 matching over 10 bases. Germline CDR1 MGHRA, CDR2 YSYEKL. The CDR3 runs 17 residues. Trimming took 4 bases from V and 5 from J; bases not matched to a gene: 14. The CDR3 DNA reads as TGCGCCAGCAGCCGTACCCCCGGGACAGGGGTTTCGGACGAGCAGTACTTC. It yields the protein CASSRTPGTGVSDEQYF.

This clone came up a few times. The V gene is TRBV18, the J gene TRBJ2-5; D unresolved. With 1 base removed from V and 1 base from J, the gap between germline ends came to 7 bases. Per the germline V gene, CDR1 is KGHSH and CDR2 is LQKENI. This CDR3 comprises 14 residues. CDR3 in DNA: TGTGCCAGCTCACCACGACGGACCCAAGAGACCCAGTACTTC. Translated: CASSPRRTQETQYF.

This chain connects TRBV12-5 to TRBJ2-1, with TRBD2 matching over 10 bases. With V trimmed by 6 bases and J by 10 bases, 9 bases remained unmatched. Germline CDR1 and CDR2: LGHNT and FRNRAP. This CDR3 is built from 14 residues. The CDR3 sequence: CASGGLAYQGEQFF. As DNA, the CDR3 is TGTGCTAGTGGGGGACTAGCGTACCAGGGAGAGCAGTTCTTC.

The chain recombines TRBV12-3 or TRBV12-4 with TRBJ1-1; TRBD1 matches 9 bases. V lost 5 bases to trimming and J lost 10 bases; unmatched junction nucleotides: 2. This CDR3 spans 11 amino acids. In DNA, the CDR3 is TGTGCCAGCAGTATGGGACAGGGAGCTTTCTTT. The encoded protein is CASSMGQGAFF.

This chain connects TRBV11-2 to TRBJ2-7; D ambiguous. Trimming removed 5 bases from V and 2 bases from J, with 10 bases in between. The germline V gene has CDR1 SGHAT and CDR2 FQNNGV. The CDR3 runs 13 residues. CDR3 DNA sequence: TGTGCCAGCAGCCTACTACGGGCCTACGAGCAGTACTTC. Its translation is CASSLLRAYEQYF.

CDR3 nucleotide sequence: TGTGCCACCTTTAGTGGCGGAACCGGGGAGCTGTTTTTT. Protein sequence: CATFSGGTGELFF. The rearrangement links TRBV15 to TRBJ2-2, with unresolved D. CDR1 is LNHNV and CDR2 is YYDKDF in the germline V gene (reference sequence). V lost 8 bases and J 5 bases, leaving 12 bases between the germline ends. CDR3 length: 13 amino acids.

This rearrangement joins TRBV27 to TRBJ1-1; weak D call: TRBD1 (5 bases). Trimming took 5 bases from V and 5 from J, leaving 15 bases between them. Germline V lookup: CDR1 MNHEY, CDR2 SMNVEV (reference sequence). This CDR3 region has 14 residues. The chain's CDR3 is CASSPARGWTEAFF. CDR3 DNA sequence: TGTGCCAGCAGTCCTGCTCGGGGCTGGACTGAAGCTTTCTTT.

This clone is a singleton in its sample. V and J are TRBV28 and TRBJ1-4, with D perhaps TRBD1 (6 bases). Per germline, CDR1 MDHEN and CDR2 SYDVKM. This CDR3 is built from 14 residues. With 6 bases removed from V and 8 bases from J, the gap between germline ends came to 16 bases. The CDR3 sequence: CASSYPGHREKLFF. CDR3 DNA sequence: TGTGCCAGCAGCTACCCGGGACATCGGGAAAAACTGTTTTTT.

CDR3 in amino acids: CATSRDRGSQTQYF. The CDR3 bases are TGTGCCACCAGCAGAGATCGGGGGTCTCAGACCCAGTACTTC. The V and J genes are TRBV15 and TRBJ2-5; a possible D gene is TRBD2 (6 bases). The CDR3 runs to 14 residues. Germline V gives CDR1 LNHNV, CDR2 YYDKDF (reference sequence). V lost 0 bases and J lost 6, with 11 bases in between.

In this sample, this clone turned up a few times. This chain joins TRBV14 and TRBJ1-5; D is perhaps TRBD1 (5 bases). Looked up from germline, CDR1 is SGHDN and CDR2 is FVKESK. This CDR3 has 13 amino acids. The V gene lost 0 bases and the J gene lost 11 bases, with 11 bases spanning the gap. The CDR3 region is CASSQEGQGTQHF. In DNA, the CDR3 is TGTGCCAGCAGCCAAGAAGGCCAGGGCACCCAGCATTTT.

This chain links TRBV7-9 with TRBJ1-1; 9 bases map to TRBD1. The CDR3 extends over 17 amino acids. Looked up from germline, CDR1 is SEHNR and CDR2 is FQNEAQ (reference sequence). J lost 2 bases, V lost 5 bases, and 12 bases had no gene match. DNA for the CDR3: TGTGCCAGCAGCGTGGGACAGGGAAGAGAAGAAAACACTGAAGCTTTCTTT. Amino acid sequence: CASSVGQGREENTEAFF.

The rearrangement links TRBV7-9 to TRBJ1-1; tentatively, D is TRBD1 (5 bases). Trimming took 5 bases from V and 1 from J, leaving 8 bases between them. This CDR3 has 13 amino acids. Per germline, CDR1 SEHNR and CDR2 FQNEAQ (reference sequence). The CDR3 region has the DNA TGTGCCAGCAGCCCTCAGGGGAACACTGAAGCTTTCTTT. It translates to CASSPQGNTEAFF. Together with reference TRBV7-9 and TRBJ1-1, the CDR3 gives the full variable domain: DTGVSQNPRHKITKRGQNVTFRCDPISEHNRLYWYRQTLGQGPEFLTYFQNEAQLEKSRLLSDRFSAERPKGSFSTLEIQRTEQGDSAMYLCASSPQGNTEAFFGQGTRLTVV.

This clone was recorded a few times. The chain carries TRBV9 and TRBJ1-1; perhaps TRBD1 as D (5 bases). The germline V gene has CDR1 SGDLS and CDR2 YYNGEE. V lost 4 bases to trimming and J lost 6 bases, with 16 bases between them. CDR3 length: 14 residues. DNA of the CDR3: TGTGCCAGCAGCCCCCGCACCCCGGGGGCTGAAGCTTTCTTT. Translating gives CASSPRTPGAEAFF.

This chain joins TRBV28 and TRBJ1-2, with D maybe TRBD1 (6 bases). This CDR3 comprises 14 residues. Trimming shortened V by 10 bases and J by 2 bases, and 17 bases separated the two germline ends. Germline-derived CDR1 and CDR2 are MDHEN and SYDVKM. The CDR3 protein is CAIQTGGSNYGYTF. CDR3 nucleotides: TGTGCCATCCAAACCGGGGGCTCGAACTATGGCTACACCTTC.

This chain connects TRBV7-9 to TRBJ2-7, with TRBD1 as a possible D gene (6 bases). The CDR3 runs 13 residues. The ends were cut back, 5 bases at V and 7 bases at J, with 15 bases in the middle. Germline V gives CDR1 SEHNR, CDR2 FQNEAQ (reference sequence). The CDR3, as DNA: TGTGCCAGCAGCCCAGGGGACCCGTGGGAGCAGTACTTC. Its translation: CASSPGDPWEQYF.

This clone was detected once. The chain couples TRBV12-3 or TRBV12-4 to TRBJ2-7, with unresolved D. Trimming left V 7 bases short and J 7 bases short, with 14 bases between. This CDR3 contains 12 residues. CDR3 sequence (DNA): TGTGCCAGCACCCGTGGTCTAGAAGAGCAGTACTTC. Protein: CASTRGLEEQYF.

The chain couples TRBV18 to TRBJ1-1; D call uncertain. The ends were cut back, 6 bases at V and 0 bases at J, with 17 bases in the middle. Germline V gene sequence: CDR1 KGHSH, CDR2 LQKENI. The CDR3 consists of 16 residues. The CDR3 region has the DNA TGTGCCAGCTCGACCCTAAATGGGGTCATGAACACTGAAGCTTTCTTT. Its translation is CASSTLNGVMNTEAFF.

The chain joins TRBV7-2 to TRBJ2-3; 7 bases map to TRBD1. The germline V gene has CDR1 SGHTA and CDR2 FQGNSA. Trimming took 5 bases from V and 0 from J; bases not matched to a gene: 2. The CDR3 consists of 14 residues. CDR3 coding DNA: TGTGCCAGCAGCCCCAGGGGGAGCACAGATACGCAGTATTTT. Protein product: CASSPRGSTDTQYF.

This chain connects TRBV7-2 to TRBJ1-1; TRBD1 might be the D (5 bases). Trimming removed 2 bases at V and 4 bases at J, with 11 bases between. The germline CDR1 and CDR2 sequences are SGHTA and FQGNSA. This CDR3 has 14 residues. In DNA form, the CDR3 reads TGTGCCAGCAGCTTAAAAGGCGGGGGCACTGAAGCTTTCTTT. Its protein product is CASSLKGGGTEAFF.

A single count supports this clone. This chain connects TRBV7-3 to TRBJ1-5; D not certain. V was pared by 5 bases and J by 2 bases, with 13 bases between. This CDR3 has 15 residues. Germline V CDR1 and CDR2: SGHTA, FQGTGA. In nucleotides, the CDR3 is TGTGCCAGCAGCCCTCGGTGTTTTGGCAATCAGCCCCAGCATTTT. This codes for CASSPRCFGNQPQHF.

This sequence joins TRBV5-1 and TRBJ1-6; D gene unclear. The CDR3 runs 9 residues. V was trimmed by 7 bases and J by 14 bases, leaving 7 bases between them. In germline, CDR1 is SGHRS, CDR2 YFSETQ. The CDR3 sequence is CASPLALHF. CDR3 bases: TGCGCCAGCCCACTAGCCCTCCACTTT.

This chain uses TRBV7-2 with TRBJ2-7, with unresolved D. There are 13 residues in the CDR3. The germline V gene has CDR1 SGHTA and CDR2 FQGNSA. Trimming left V 5 bases short and J 5 bases short, with 13 bases between. The CDR3 DNA sequence: TGTGCCAGCAGCCCGAGCCGGAGCGACGAGCAGTACTTC. This gives the protein CASSPSRSDEQYF.

Only a few counts were recorded for this clone. In nucleotides, the CDR3 is TGTGCCAGCAGCATAAGTTCGGAGAACACCGGGGAGCTGTTTTTT. It is translated as CASSISSENTGELFF. The chain carries TRBV6-2 or TRBV6-3 and TRBJ2-2; D is ambiguous. Germline-derived CDR1 and CDR2 are MNHEY and SVGEGT. The CDR3 sequence is 15 residues long. The germline V and J ends were trimmed by 6 bases and 1 base, with 12 bases remaining between them.

The rearrangement links TRBV5-4 to TRBJ1-2; 9 bases agree with TRBD1. Germline CDR1 is SGHNT and CDR2 is YYREEE (reference sequence). The CDR3 extends over 14 amino acids. The V and J ends lost 0 bases and 8 bases, in that order; junction bases with no gene match: 5. The CDR3 reads CASSLVGQGIGYTF. CDR3 in DNA: TGTGCCAGCAGCTTGGTGGGACAGGGTATAGGCTACACCTTC.

The rearrangement links TRBV5-1 to TRBJ1-4; D unresolved. The CDR3 spans 14 residues. From germline, CDR1 is SGHRS and CDR2 YFSETQ. Trimming left V 0 bases short and J 3 bases short, with 6 bases between. The CDR3, as DNA: TGCGCCAGCAGCTTGGTACGGCCTAATGAAAAACTGTTTTTT. Translating it yields CASSLVRPNEKLFF.

The chain uses TRBV4-1 and TRBJ2-3; TRBD1 is a possible D gene (6 bases). From germline, CDR1 is MGHRA and CDR2 YSYEKL. The CDR3 is made up of 14 amino acids. V gave up 6 bases and J gave up 1 base, with 11 bases separating them. CDR3 region: CASRQGWGTDTQYF. Written as DNA, the CDR3 is TGCGCCAGCAGACAGGGATGGGGCACAGATACGCAGTATTTT.

The chain has TRBV28 and TRBJ1-2; D is undetermined. This CDR3 region has 12 residues. The germline CDR1 and CDR2 sequences are MDHEN and SYDVKM. V was pared by 9 bases and J by 4 bases, with 12 bases between. The CDR3 is CASGANLYGYTF. The CDR3 nucleotides read TGTGCCAGTGGAGCAAACCTCTATGGCTACACCTTC.

The table lists this clone with a count of one. In DNA form, the CDR3 reads TGTGCCAGCTCCCCGGGCAGGGCTGAGACTAATGAAAAACTGTTTTTT. This codes for CASSPGRAETNEKLFF. This chain links TRBV18 with TRBJ1-4; the D gene is possibly TRBD1 (5 bases). V lost 6 bases, J lost 2 bases, and 16 bases lay in between. The CDR3 has 16 amino acids. Germline V CDR1 and CDR2: KGHSH, LQKENI.

The V and J genes are TRBV7-9 and TRBJ2-7; 12 nucleotides match TRBD2. Germline V lookup: CDR1 SEHNR, CDR2 FQNEAQ (reference sequence). The CDR3 length is 16 residues. Losses at the gene ends were 5 bases for V and 2 bases for J; bases not matched to a gene: 7. CDR3 region: CASSPRLAGDPYEQYF. The CDR3 DNA sequence: TGTGCCAGCAGCCCCCGACTAGCGGGGGACCCCTACGAGCAGTACTTC.

This clone was observed a single time. The V gene is TRBV12-3 or TRBV12-4, the J gene TRBJ1-2; a weak D match, TRBD1 (5 bases). V was pared by 7 bases and J by 6 bases, with 15 bases between. The CDR3 length is 13 residues. DNA of the CDR3: TGTGCCAGCAAGGCTCCAGGGTTCCATGGCTACACCTTC. The encoded protein is CASKAPGFHGYTF.